Here is one TCR beta chain with its context. What it binds is unknown. The data are from a study of regulatory T cells in long-lasting Graves disease. Study-wide results and limits: Persistent patients shared more public clonotypes (approximately 2,500) than new patients (approximately 1,000).

Time point of the sample: persistent/refractory GD, antithyroid drugs over 5 years with positive TRAb. Preparation of the TCR library used RNA extracted from PBMCs. Between the trimmed V and J ends, which lost 5 bases and 5 bases, there was a span of 18 bases. The germline CDR1 and CDR2 sequences are SGHVS and FNYEAQ. This CDR3 contains 15 residues. With iRepertoire HTBI primers and Arm-PCR of CDR3 regions, TCR beta libraries were built. In the original workflow: Identification of gene segments yielded some 60 TRBV and 12 to 15 TRBJ across samples. TCRdb called the multiplex PCR reads again in MiXCR, with one record for every CDR3 protein. TCRdb's processing, not the authors' own work, is the source of the V and J calls. The repertoire includes 300,000 to 350,000 distinct CDR3 sequences, about 20% of them detected once, and around 30% sits in the top ten.

The chain uses TRBV7-6 and TRBJ1-1; D call uncertain. This material consisted of peripheral blood mononuclear cells (PBMCs), taken when the disease was refractory, from a patient treated with antithyroid drugs. This TCR was sampled from a female donor with Graves disease. The CDR3 sequence: CASSAAVLGLTEAFF. DNA of the CDR3: TGTGCCAGCAGCGCCGCGGTTCTGGGGTTAACTGAAGCTTTCTTT.